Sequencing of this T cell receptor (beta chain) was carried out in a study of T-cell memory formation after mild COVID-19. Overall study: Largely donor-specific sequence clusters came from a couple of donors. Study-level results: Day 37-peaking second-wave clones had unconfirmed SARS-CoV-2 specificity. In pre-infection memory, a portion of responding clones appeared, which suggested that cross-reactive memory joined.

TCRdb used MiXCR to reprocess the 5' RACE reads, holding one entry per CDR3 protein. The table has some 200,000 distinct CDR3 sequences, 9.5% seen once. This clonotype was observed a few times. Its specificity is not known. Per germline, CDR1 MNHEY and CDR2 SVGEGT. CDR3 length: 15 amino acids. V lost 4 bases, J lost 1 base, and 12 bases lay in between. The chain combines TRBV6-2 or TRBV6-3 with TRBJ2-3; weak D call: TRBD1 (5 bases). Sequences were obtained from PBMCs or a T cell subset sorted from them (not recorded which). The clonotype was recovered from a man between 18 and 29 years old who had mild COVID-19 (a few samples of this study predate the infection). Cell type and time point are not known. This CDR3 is CASSFRQQRTDTQYF. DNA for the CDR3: TGTGCCAGCAGTTTTCGACAGCAGCGCACAGATACGCAGTATTTT.